Following are 2 T cell receptor beta chains from one sample sequenced in a study of blood T cell repertoires in COVID-19. TCRdb's copy holds only in-frame clones and misses some; the assay was immunoSEQ multiplex PCR. The table shows some 140,000 clones, with 70% to 85% occurring only once. The sample taken for sequencing was peripheral blood. These receptors were taken from a woman aged 55-69 years with acute or convalescent COVID-19.

The V and J genes are TRBV10-3 and TRBJ1-6; TRBD1 matches 11 bases. The germline CDR1 and CDR2 sequences are ENHRY and SYGVKD. There are 18 residues in the CDR3. V was pared by 4 bases and J by 8 bases, with 13 bases of the junction left unmatched. This chain's CDR3 is CAISVAGTGGVGDSPLHF. CDR3 sequence (DNA): TGTGCCATCAGTGTAGCCGGGACAGGGGGTGTCGGCGATTCACCCCTCCACTTT.

The chain couples TRBV6-5 to TRBJ1-2; possible D gene TRBD1, 6 bases. The CDR3 runs 15 residues. V gave up 6 bases and J gave up 4 bases, with 18 bases separating them. Germline V gives CDR1 MNHEY, CDR2 SVGAGI. The CDR3 loop reads CASSPRDTDTYGYTF. For the CDR3, the DNA is TGTGCCAGCAGCCCACGGGACACCGACACCTATGGCTACACCTTC.